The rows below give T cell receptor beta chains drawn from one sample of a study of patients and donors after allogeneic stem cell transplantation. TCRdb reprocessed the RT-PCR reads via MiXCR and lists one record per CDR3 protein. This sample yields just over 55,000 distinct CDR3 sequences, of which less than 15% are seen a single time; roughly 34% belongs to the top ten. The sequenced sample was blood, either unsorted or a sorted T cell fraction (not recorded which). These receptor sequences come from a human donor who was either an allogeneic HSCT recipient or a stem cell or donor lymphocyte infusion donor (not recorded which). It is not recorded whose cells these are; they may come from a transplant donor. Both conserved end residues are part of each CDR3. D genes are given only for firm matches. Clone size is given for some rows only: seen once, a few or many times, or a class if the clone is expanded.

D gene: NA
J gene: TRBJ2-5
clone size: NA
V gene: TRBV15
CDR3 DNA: TGTGCCACCAGCGCCCCAGGGGCGTTGGAGACCCAGTACTTC
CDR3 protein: CATSAPGALETQYF

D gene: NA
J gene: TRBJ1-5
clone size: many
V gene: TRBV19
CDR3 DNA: TGTGCCAGTAGTACAGTAGGCACAGGCCCAAGCAATCAGCCCCAGCATTTT
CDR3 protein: CASSTVGTGPSNQPQHF

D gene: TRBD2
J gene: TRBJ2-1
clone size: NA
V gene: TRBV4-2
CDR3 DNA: TGTGCCAGCAGCCTCTCCGGGACTAGCCCCTACAATGAGCAGTTCTTC
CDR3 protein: CASSLSGTSPYNEQFF

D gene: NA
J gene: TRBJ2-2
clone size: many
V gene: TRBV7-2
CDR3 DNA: TGTGCCAGCAGCTTTAGCCGAAACACCGGGGAGCTGTTTTTT
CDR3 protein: CASSFSRNTGELFF

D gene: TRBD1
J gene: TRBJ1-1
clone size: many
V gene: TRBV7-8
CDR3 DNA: TGTGCCAGCAGCTACCCTCCCGGGACAGGGGGCCTTAACACTGAAGCTTTCTTT
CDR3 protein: CASSYPPGTGGLNTEAFF

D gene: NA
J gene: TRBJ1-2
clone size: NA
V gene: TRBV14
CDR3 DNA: TGTGCCAGCAGCCCGGGACTCCGACCCGCGGACTATGGCTACACCTTC
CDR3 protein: CASSPGLRPADYGYTF

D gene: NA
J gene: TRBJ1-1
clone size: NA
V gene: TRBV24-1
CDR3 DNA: TGTGCCACCAGTGAAGGGATAAGGAACACTGAAGCTTTCTTT
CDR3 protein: CATSEGIRNTEAFF

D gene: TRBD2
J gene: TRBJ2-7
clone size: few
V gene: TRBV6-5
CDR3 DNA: TGTGCCAGCAGCACCCCGGCTAGCGGGAGAGGCTACGAGCAGTACTTC
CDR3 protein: CASSTPASGRGYEQYF

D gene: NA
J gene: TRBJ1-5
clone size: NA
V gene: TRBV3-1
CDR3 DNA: TGTGCCAGCAGCCCCGCGGGGGGTTACCAGCCCCAGCATTTT
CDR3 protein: CASSPAGGYQPQHF

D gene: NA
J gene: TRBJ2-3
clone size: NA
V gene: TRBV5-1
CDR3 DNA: TGCGCCAGCAGCGCGCTACGGGCCTCACACACAGATACGCAGTATTTT
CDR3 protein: CASSALRASHTDTQYF

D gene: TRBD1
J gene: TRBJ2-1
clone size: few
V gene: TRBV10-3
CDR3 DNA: TGTGCCATCAGCCACGGGACAGGGGGCAATGAGCAGTTCTTC
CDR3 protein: CAISHGTGGNEQFF

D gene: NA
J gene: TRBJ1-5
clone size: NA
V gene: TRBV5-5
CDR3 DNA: TGTGCCAGCAGCTTGTGGTTCTCAAGCAATCAGCCCCAGCATTTT
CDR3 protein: CASSLWFSSNQPQHF

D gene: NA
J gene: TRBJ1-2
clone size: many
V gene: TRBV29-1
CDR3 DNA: TGCAGCGCTGGGTTTAAGTCGGGCTACACCTTC
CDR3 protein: CSAGFKSGYTF

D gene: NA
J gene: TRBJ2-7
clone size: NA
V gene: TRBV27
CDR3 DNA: TGTGCCAGCAGTACCTACCGACAGGGACTCTGGTACGAGCAGTACTTC
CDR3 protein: CASSTYRQGLWYEQYF

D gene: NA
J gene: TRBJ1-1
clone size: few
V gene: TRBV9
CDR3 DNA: TGTGCCAGCAGCGTAGAGACAGGTATGAACACTGAAGCTTTCTTT
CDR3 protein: CASSVETGMNTEAFF

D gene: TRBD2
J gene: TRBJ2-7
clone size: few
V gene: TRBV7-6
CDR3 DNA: TGTGCCAGCAGCGGGGTAGCGGGGACATCCTACGAGCAGTACTTC
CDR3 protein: CASSGVAGTSYEQYF

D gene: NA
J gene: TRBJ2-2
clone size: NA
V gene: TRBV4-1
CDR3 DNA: TGCGCCAGCAGCTTTGACTCACACACCGGGGAGCTGTTTTTT
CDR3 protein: CASSFDSHTGELFF

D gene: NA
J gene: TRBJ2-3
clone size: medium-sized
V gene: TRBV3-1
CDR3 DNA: TGTGCCAGCAGCCAACGCGGGGATGCAGATACGCAGTATTTT
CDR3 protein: CASSQRGDADTQYF

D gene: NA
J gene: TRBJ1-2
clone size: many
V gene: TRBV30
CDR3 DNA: TGTGCCTGCCGATGGCTCGTCTATGGCTACACCTTC
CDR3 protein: CACRWLVYGYTF

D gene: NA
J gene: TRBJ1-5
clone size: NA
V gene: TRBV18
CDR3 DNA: TGTGCCAGCTCACCCCCGGGCGGGGGCGATCAGCCCCAGCATTTT
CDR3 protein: CASSPPGGGDQPQHF

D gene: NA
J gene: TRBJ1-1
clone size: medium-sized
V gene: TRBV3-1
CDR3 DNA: TGTGCCAGCAGCCGGGGGCGAAGGATGGCCGACACTGAAGCTTTCTTT
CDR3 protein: CASSRGRRMADTEAFF

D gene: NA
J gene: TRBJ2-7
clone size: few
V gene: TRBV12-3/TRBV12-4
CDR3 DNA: TGTGCCAGCAGTGGGGCAGTTTGGTACGAGCAGTACTTC
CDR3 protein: CASSGAVWYEQYF

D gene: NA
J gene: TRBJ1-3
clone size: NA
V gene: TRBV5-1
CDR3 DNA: TGCGCCAGCAGCTTGGAGGGCCGAAACACCATATATTTT
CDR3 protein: CASSLEGRNTIYF

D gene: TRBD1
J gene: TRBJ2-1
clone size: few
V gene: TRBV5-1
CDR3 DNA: TGCGCCAGCAGCTTGTCCGGGACAGGGAGCTACAATGAGCAGTTCTTC
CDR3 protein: CASSLSGTGSYNEQFF

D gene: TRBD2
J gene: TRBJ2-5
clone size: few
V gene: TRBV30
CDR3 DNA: TGTGCCTGGAGTCCGGGGGGGGTGAGGCAAGAGACCCAGTACTTC
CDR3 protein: CAWSPGGVRQETQYF

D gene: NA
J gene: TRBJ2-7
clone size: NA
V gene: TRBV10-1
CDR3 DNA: TGCGCCAGCAGTGAGTTTTTGGGGGCAGGGCGGTACTTC
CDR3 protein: CASSEFLGAGRYF

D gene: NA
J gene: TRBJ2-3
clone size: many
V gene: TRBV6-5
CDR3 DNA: TGTGCCAGCAGTTACGTCAGGGAGGCAGATACGCAGTATTTT
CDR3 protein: CASSYVREADTQYF

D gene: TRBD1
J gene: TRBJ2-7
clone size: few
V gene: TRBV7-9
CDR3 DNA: TGTGCCAGCAGCTATGTCTTAGGACAGGGACTCTACGAGCAGTACTTC
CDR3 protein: CASSYVLGQGLYEQYF

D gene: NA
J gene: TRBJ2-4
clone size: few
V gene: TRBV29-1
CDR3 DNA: TGCAGCGTTTACTCAAGGGTCGTCGTAGCCAAAAACATTCAGTACTTC
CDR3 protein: CSVYSRVVVAKNIQYF

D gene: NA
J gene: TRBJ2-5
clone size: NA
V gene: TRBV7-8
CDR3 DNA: TGTGCCAGCAGCGGTACTGAGGGGCGGGAGACCCAGTACTTC
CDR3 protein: CASSGTEGRETQYF

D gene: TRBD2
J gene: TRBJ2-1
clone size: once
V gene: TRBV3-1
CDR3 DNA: TGTGCCAGCAGCCAAGGTCTAGCGGGGAGCAATGAGCAGTTCTTC
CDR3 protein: CASSQGLAGSNEQFF

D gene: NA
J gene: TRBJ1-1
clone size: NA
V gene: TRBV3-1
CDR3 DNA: TGTGCCAGCAGCCAAGTTGCAGGTTTGATGAACACTGAAGCTCTCTTT
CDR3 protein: CASSQVAGLMNTEALF

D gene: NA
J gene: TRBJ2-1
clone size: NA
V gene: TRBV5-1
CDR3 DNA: TGCGCCAGCAGCTTGGTGGTGTCGGATGAGCAGTTCTTC
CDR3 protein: CASSLVVSDEQFF

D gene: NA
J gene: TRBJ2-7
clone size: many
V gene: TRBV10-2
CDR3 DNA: TGCGCCAGCAGTGATACAAACTCCTACGAGCAGTACTTC
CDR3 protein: CASSDTNSYEQYF

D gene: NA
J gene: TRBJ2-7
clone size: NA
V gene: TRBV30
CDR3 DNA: TGTGCCTGGATGCGGCGTTTCACCCTACCTCGGGAGCAGTACTTC
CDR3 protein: CAWMRRFTLPREQYF

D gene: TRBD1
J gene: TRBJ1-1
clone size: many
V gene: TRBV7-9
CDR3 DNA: TGTGCCAGCAGCGGGACAGGGTCGGTGAACACTGAAGCTTTCTTT
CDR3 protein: CASSGTGSVNTEAFF

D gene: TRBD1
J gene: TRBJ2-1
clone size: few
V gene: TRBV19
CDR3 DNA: TGTGCCAGTAGTCTTCTGTCCGGGACAGGGGGGTACAATGAGCAGTTCTTC
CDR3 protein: CASSLLSGTGGYNEQFF

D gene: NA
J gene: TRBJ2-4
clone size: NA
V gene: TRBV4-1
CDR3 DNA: TGCGCCAGCAGCCAAGCCCAGGGACCCATTCAGTACTTC
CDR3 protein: CASSQAQGPIQYF

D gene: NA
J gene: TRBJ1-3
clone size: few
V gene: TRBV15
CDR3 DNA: TGTGCCACCAGCAGAGATGCGGCAGACTCTGGAAACACCATATATTTT
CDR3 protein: CATSRDAADSGNTIYF

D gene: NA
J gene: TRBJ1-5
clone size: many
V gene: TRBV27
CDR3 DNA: TGTGCCAGCAGTTTTAGCCCTGCAGGGGGCAATCAGCCCCAGCATTTT
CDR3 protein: CASSFSPAGGNQPQHF

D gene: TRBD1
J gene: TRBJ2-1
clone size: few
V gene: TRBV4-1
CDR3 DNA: TGCGCCAGCAGCCAAAATCCGGGACAGGGAATTAATGAGCAGTTCTTC
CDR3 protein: CASSQNPGQGINEQFF

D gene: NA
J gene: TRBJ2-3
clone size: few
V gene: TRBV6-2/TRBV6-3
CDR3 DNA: TGTGCCAGCAGTCACACACCAAGAGGAGATACGCAGTATTTT
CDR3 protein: CASSHTPRGDTQYF

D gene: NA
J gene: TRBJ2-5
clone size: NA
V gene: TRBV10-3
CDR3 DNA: TGTGCCATCAGTGACCGAAGGGAAGAGACCCAGTACTTC
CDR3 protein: CAISDRREETQYF

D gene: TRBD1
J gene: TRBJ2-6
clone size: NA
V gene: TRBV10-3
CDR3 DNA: TGTGCCATCACTACGGGACAGGGTAACTCTGGGGCCAACGTCCTGACTTTC
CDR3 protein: CAITTGQGNSGANVLTF

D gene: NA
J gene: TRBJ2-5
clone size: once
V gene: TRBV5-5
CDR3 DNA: TGTGCCAGCAGCTTGGGGGATTATCCAGAGACCCAGTACTTC
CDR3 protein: CASSLGDYPETQYF

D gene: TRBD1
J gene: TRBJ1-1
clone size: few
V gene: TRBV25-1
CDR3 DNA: TGTGCCAGCAGTGGGTCAGGGGGCCTCAACACTGAAGCTTTCTTT
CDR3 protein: CASSGSGGLNTEAFF

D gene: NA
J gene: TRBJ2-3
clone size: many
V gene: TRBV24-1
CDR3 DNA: TGTGCCACCAGTGATGGTCTAACGGGAGAGGTCATAGATACGCAGTATTTT
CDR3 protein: CATSDGLTGEVIDTQYF

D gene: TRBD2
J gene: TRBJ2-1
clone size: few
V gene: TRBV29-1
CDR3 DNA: TGCAGCGCCGGGACTAGCGGGTACAATGAGCAGTTCTTC
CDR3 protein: CSAGTSGYNEQFF

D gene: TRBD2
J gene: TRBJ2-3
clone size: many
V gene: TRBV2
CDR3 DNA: TGTGCCAGCAGCGCGACTAGCGCGGCGGGAGATACGCAGTATTTT
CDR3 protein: CASSATSAAGDTQYF

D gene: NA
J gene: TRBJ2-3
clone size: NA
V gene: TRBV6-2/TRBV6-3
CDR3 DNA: TGTGCCAGCAGTTCAGGGTGGACAGATACGCAGTATTTT
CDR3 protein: CASSSGWTDTQYF

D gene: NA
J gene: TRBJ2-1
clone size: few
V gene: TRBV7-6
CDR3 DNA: TGTGCCAGCAGCTTAAATGGCCGGTACAATGAGCAGTTCTTC
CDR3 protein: CASSLNGRYNEQFF

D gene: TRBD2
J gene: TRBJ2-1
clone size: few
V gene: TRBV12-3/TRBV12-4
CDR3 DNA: TGTGCCAGCAGTTCCACGACCGGGACTAGCGGGAGGGCCGTACAGTTCTTC
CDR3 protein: CASSSTTGTSGRAVQFF

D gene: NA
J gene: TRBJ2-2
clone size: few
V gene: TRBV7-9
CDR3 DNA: TGTGCCAGCAGCTGGGGACAGAACACCGGGGAGCTGTTTTTT
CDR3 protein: CASSWGQNTGELFF

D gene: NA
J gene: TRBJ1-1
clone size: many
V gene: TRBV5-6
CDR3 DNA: TGTGCCAGCAGCTTGCGGGGTATGAACACTGAAGCTTTCTTT
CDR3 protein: CASSLRGMNTEAFF

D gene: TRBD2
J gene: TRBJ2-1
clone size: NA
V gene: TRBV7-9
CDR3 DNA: TGTGCCAGCAGCTTAAAGAGCGGGAAGAGTGAGAATGAGCAGTTCTTC
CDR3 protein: CASSLKSGKSENEQFF

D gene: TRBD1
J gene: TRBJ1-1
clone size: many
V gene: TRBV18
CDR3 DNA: TGTGCCAGCTCACCCCAGACAGGGGCGAGCACTGAAGCTTTCTTT
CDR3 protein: CASSPQTGASTEAFF

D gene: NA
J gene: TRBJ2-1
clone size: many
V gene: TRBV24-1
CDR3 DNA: TGTGCCACCAGTGACTCTCGGGACCCCTACAATGAGCAGTTCTTC
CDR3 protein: CATSDSRDPYNEQFF

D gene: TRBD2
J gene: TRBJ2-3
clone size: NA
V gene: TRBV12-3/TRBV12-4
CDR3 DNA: TGTGCCAGCAGTTTGATACCCCAGCGGGAGGGGTTGGATACGCAGTATTTT
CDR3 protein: CASSLIPQREGLDTQYF

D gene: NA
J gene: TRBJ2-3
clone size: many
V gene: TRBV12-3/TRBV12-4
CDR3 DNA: TGTGCCAGCAGTCTCGACTCTTCCGGAGATACGCAGTATTTT
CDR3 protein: CASSLDSSGDTQYF